The 28 T cell receptor beta chains below all came from one sample that was sequenced in a study of long-term antiretroviral therapy in people with HIV. Running of the v3.0 immunoSEQ assay took place at survey level. The table came from immunoSEQ multiplex PCR; TCRdb's copy has only in-frame clones and leaves some out. The sample carries 37,000 or so clones, roughly 78% recorded once. The sample in question was unsorted PBMCs, obtained 3.4 years after starting antiretroviral therapy. These receptors came from a man aged 25 to 45 with HIV.

This chain connects TRBV28 to TRBJ1-1, with TRBD1 as a possible D gene (6 bases). This CDR3 comprises 15 residues. Trimming removed 5 bases at V and 0 bases at J, with 13 bases between. Germline CDR1 MDHEN, CDR2 SYDVKM. The DNA for the CDR3 is TGTGCCAGCAGTCCATACAGGGAGGTGAACACTGAAGCTTTCTTT. Protein: CASSPYREVNTEAFF.

The chain is built from TRBV18 and TRBJ2-2; D is undetermined. Trimming took off 2 bases at V and 1 base at J, with 5 bases between the two ends. Germline V lookup: CDR1 KGHSH, CDR2 LQKENI. There are 14 residues in the CDR3. CDR3 residues: CASSPRQNTGELFF. The CDR3 DNA is TGTGCCAGCTCACCAAGACAGAACACCGGGGAGCTGTTTTTT.

This chain joins TRBV30 and TRBJ2-1, with 7 bases fitting TRBD2. V lost 7 bases, J lost 4 bases, and 7 bases stayed unmatched. This CDR3 region has 13 residues. The germline V gene has CDR1 GTSNPN and CDR2 SVGIG (reference sequence). The CDR3 region has the DNA TGTGCCTACGAGACTAGCCGTTACAATGAGCAGTTCTTC. Protein product: CAYETSRYNEQFF.

The CDR3 protein is CASTPEGMRAEAFF. The CDR3 bases are TGTGCCAGCACCCCCGAGGGGATGAGGGCTGAAGCTTTCTTT. J is TRBJ1-1 and V is TRBV27; D is possibly TRBD1 (5 bases). The CDR3 extends over 14 amino acids. Germline CDR1 reads MNHEY; CDR2 reads SMNVEV (reference sequence). With 7 bases removed from V and 6 bases from J, the gap between germline ends came to 18 bases.

The chain recombines TRBV6-5 with TRBJ1-5; a weak D match, TRBD1 (5 bases). Germline loops: CDR1 MNHEY, CDR2 SVGAGI. The V gene lost 5 bases and the J gene lost 3 bases, with 11 bases spanning the gap. The CDR3 is made up of 14 amino acids. As DNA, the CDR3 is TGTGCCAGCAGTCGGGACGGCTTCAATCAGCCCCAGCATTTT. This encodes CASSRDGFNQPQHF.

The V and J genes are TRBV25-1 and TRBJ2-7, with 8 bases that match TRBD2. The length of the CDR3 is 15 residues. Trimming cost V 1 base and J 4 bases; bases outside gene matches: 6. CDR1 is MGHDK, CDR2 SYGVNS, per germline. The CDR3 region is CASSESGSGTYEQYF. The CDR3 DNA reads TGTGCCAGCAGTGAATCGGGTAGCGGGACTTACGAGCAGTACTTC.

The chain links TRBV15 to TRBJ1-5, with D maybe TRBD1 (6 bases). V was shortened by 0 bases and J by 0 bases, with 15 bases between the two germline ends. Germline values: CDR1 LNHNV, CDR2 YYDKDF (reference sequence). This CDR3 is built from 18 residues. The CDR3 DNA sequence: TGTGCCACCAGCAGAGATACGACAGGACCTCTTAGCAATCAGCCCCAGCATTTT. Residues: CATSRDTTGPLSNQPQHF.

This rearrangement joins TRBV7-2 to TRBJ2-7; the match to TRBD2 covers 7 bases. With V trimmed by 5 bases and J by 2 bases, 9 bases remained unmatched. This CDR3 is built from 15 residues. The germline CDR1 and CDR2 sequences are SGHTA and FQGNSA. CDR3: CASSPAGTPTYEQYF. In nucleotides, the CDR3 is TGTGCCAGCAGCCCAGCGGGAACCCCTACCTACGAGCAGTACTTC.

The chain recombines TRBV27 with TRBJ2-1, with D tentatively TRBD1 or TRBD2 (5 bases each). V lost 5 bases, J lost 5 bases, and 16 bases lay in between. The CDR3 sequence is 15 residues long. Germline CDR1 MNHEY, CDR2 SMNVEV (reference sequence). CDR3 in amino acids: CASSLRDVRNNEQFF. Here the CDR3 DNA reads TGTGCCAGCAGTCTCCGGGACGTACGCAACAATGAGCAGTTCTTC.

In its sample, this clone was seen a few times. The gene calls are TRBV9 and TRBJ1-2; D uncertain. This CDR3 has 13 amino acids. Germline loops: CDR1 SGDLS, CDR2 YYNGEE. Trimming removed 0 bases at V and 2 bases at J, with 5 bases between. The CDR3 DNA follows: TGTGCCAGCAGCGTAGAGGACAACTATGGCTACACCTTC. It translates to CASSVEDNYGYTF.

This clone showed up just a few times. The rearrangement joins TRBV7-8 to TRBJ1-3, with D perhaps matching TRBD1 (6 bases). Germline assignment: CDR1 SGHVS and CDR2 FQNEAQ. Trimming stripped 7 bases from V and 0 bases from J, with 13 bases between. CDR3 length: 15 residues. The CDR3 sequence is CASTFGGGSGNTIYF. DNA of the CDR3: TGTGCCAGCACCTTTGGGGGCGGCTCTGGAAACACCATATATTTT.

The V gene is TRBV12-5, the J gene TRBJ2-1, with D uncertain. The V gene's germline CDR1 is LGHNT and CDR2 FRNRAP. CDR3 length equals 13 residues. Trimming took 3 bases from V and 4 from J, leaving 7 bases between them. CDR3 sequence (DNA): TGTGCTAGTGGTTTAAGCTCGTACAATGAGCAGTTCTTC. Translation: CASGLSSYNEQFF.

The chain links TRBV11-2 to TRBJ2-7, with no clear D. V gave up 4 bases and J gave up 3 bases, with 7 bases separating them. The V gene's germline CDR1 is SGHAT and CDR2 FQNNGV. The CDR3 spans 12 residues. CDR3 protein: CASSSYGYEQYF. CDR3 bases: TGTGCCAGCAGCTCCTACGGCTACGAGCAGTACTTC.

The CDR3 reads CASTRGALTEAFF. CDR3 DNA sequence: TGTGCCAGCACCCGGGGGGCGCTCACTGAAGCTTTCTTT. The rearrangement uses TRBV28 and TRBJ1-1; a weak D match, TRBD1 (6 bases). This CDR3 contains 13 residues. Germline V gene data show CDR1 as MDHEN and CDR2 as SYDVKM. Trimming left V 7 bases short and J 4 bases short, with 13 bases between. Full variable domain (rest looked up from reference TRBV28 and TRBJ1-1): DVKVTQSSRYLVKRTGEKVFLECVQDMDHENMFWYRQDPGLGLRLIYFSYDVKMKEKGDIPEGYSVSREKKERFSLILESASTNQTSMYLCASTRGALTEAFFGQGTRLTVV.

This clone was counted only a few times. V is TRBV19 and J is TRBJ2-6; D not resolved. CDR1 and CDR2 from the germline V gene are LNHDA and SQIVND (reference sequence). The CDR3 totals 17 residues. The V gene lost 1 base and the J gene lost 1 base, with 11 bases spanning the gap. The DNA of the CDR3 is TGTGCCAGTAGTATAGGGATGCACCCTTCTGGGGCCAACGTCCTGACTTTC. Translating gives CASSIGMHPSGANVLTF.

CDR3 protein: CSVAGAANEKLFF. The CDR3 coding sequence is TGCAGCGTTGCAGGGGCGGCTAATGAAAAACTGTTTTTT. The rearrangement uses TRBV29-1 and TRBJ1-4; weak D call: TRBD1 (6 bases). The germline V and J ends were trimmed by 4 bases and 3 bases, with 9 bases remaining between them. Germline V lookup: CDR1 SQVTM, CDR2 ANQGSEA. The CDR3 is 13 residues long.

CDR3 in amino acids: CASSLMGQSYEQYF. The CDR3 bases are TGTGCCAGCAGCTTAATGGGACAATCCTACGAGCAGTACTTC. This chain uses TRBV11-2 with TRBJ2-7; the D gene is possibly TRBD1 (6 bases). This CDR3 is built from 14 residues. V lost 2 bases and J lost 1, with 9 bases in between. Per germline, CDR1 SGHAT and CDR2 FQNNGV.

The chain is built from TRBV19 and TRBJ2-1, with D possibly being TRBD1 (6 bases). The CDR3 length is 12 residues. From germline, CDR1 is LNHDA and CDR2 SQIVND (reference sequence). The V and J ends lost 7 bases and 10 bases respectively, with 14 bases between them. In DNA, the CDR3 is TGTGCCAGTAAGGGGGTGGGCCCCGAGCAGTTCTTC. The encoded protein is CASKGVGPEQFF.

The chain uses TRBV25-1 and TRBJ1-1, with D unresolved. This CDR3 region has 11 residues. CDR1 and CDR2 from the germline V gene are MGHDK and SYGVNS. Deletions cut 7 bases from V and 10 bases from J, with 13 bases between. The CDR3 nucleotides are TGTGCCAGCACTGGGTTAAATTTAGCTTTCTTT. Translation gives CASTGLNLAFF.

The chain recombines TRBV6-6 with TRBJ2-7; perhaps TRBD1 as D (5 bases). V was cut by 6 bases and J by 0 bases, with 15 bases left in between. From germline, CDR1 is MNHNY and CDR2 SVGAGI (reference sequence). The CDR3 contains 15 residues. CDR3 residues: CASSQRQTNSYEQYF. In nucleotides, the CDR3 is TGTGCCAGCAGCCAGCGACAGACAAACTCCTACGAGCAGTACTTC.

This clone was counted a single time. This chain joins TRBV5-5 and TRBJ1-5; no clear D. The CDR3 covers 15 residues. CDR1 is SGHKS and CDR2 is YYEKEE in the germline V gene (reference sequence). Between the trimmed V and J ends, which lost 0 bases and 1 base, there was a span of 8 bases. The CDR3 sequence: CASSLGDASNQPQHF. The CDR3 nucleotides read TGTGCCAGCAGCTTGGGTGACGCAAGCAATCAGCCCCAGCATTTT. The variable domain in full, completed from reference TRBV5-5 and TRBJ1-5, reads DAGVTQSPTHLIKTRGQQVTLRCSPISGHKSVSWYQQVLGQGPQFIFQYYEKEERGRGNFPDRFSARQFPNYSSELNVNALLLGDSALYLCASSLGDASNQPQHFGDGTRLSIL.

CDR3 bases: TGTGCCAGCAGCTTAGTCGGGAACACCGGGGAGCTGTTTTTT. Encoded protein: CASSLVGNTGELFF. The chain combines TRBV7-8 with TRBJ2-2; D is uncertain. The CDR3 loop spans 14 amino acids. The V gene's germline CDR1 is SGHVS and CDR2 FQNEAQ. V lost 1 base, J lost 1 base, and 4 bases lay in between.

The chain employs TRBV5-1 and TRBJ2-3, with 8 bases fitting TRBD1. Germline CDR1 SGHRS, CDR2 YFSETQ. The trim removed 2 bases at V and 5 bases at J, leaving 10 bases unmatched. CDR3 length: 16 amino acids. For the CDR3, the DNA is TGCGCCAGCAGCTTAAGGGGGCAGGGGGCGAGAGATACGCAGTATTTT. Encoded protein: CASSLRGQGARDTQYF.

The rearrangement joins TRBV19 to TRBJ1-4; tentatively, D is TRBD1 (5 bases). There are 15 residues in the CDR3. In germline, CDR1 is LNHDA, CDR2 SQIVND (reference sequence). The V and J ends lost 6 bases and 10 bases respectively, with 21 bases between them. CDR3 sequence reads: CASRFEAEGRGKLFF. The CDR3 DNA follows: TGTGCCAGTAGGTTCGAGGCCGAGGGGCGGGGAAAACTGTTTTTT.

The genes are TRBV6-5 and TRBJ1-1; TRBD1 is a possible D gene (6 bases). CDR1 and CDR2 (germline): MNHEY, SVGAGI. V lost 2 bases and J lost 4, with 14 bases in between. The CDR3 covers 15 residues. The DNA for the CDR3 is TGTGCCAGCAGTTACACCGGTGGGGGGGCCACTGAAGCTTTCTTT. Residues: CASSYTGGGATEAFF.

J is TRBJ2-7 and V is TRBV27; D call uncertain. Germline-derived CDR1 and CDR2 are MNHEY and SMNVEV (reference sequence). The V gene lost 2 bases and the J gene lost 6 bases, with 5 bases spanning the gap. CDR3 length equals 11 residues. The CDR3 sequence: CASSLNGEQYF. The DNA for the CDR3 is TGTGCCAGCAGTTTAAACGGCGAGCAGTACTTC.

CDR3 DNA: TGTGCCAGCTCTGCGGGGGCAAACTACGAGCAGTACTTC. Translation gives CASSAGANYEQYF. The chain is built from TRBV18 and TRBJ2-7; D is perhaps TRBD2 (7 bases). The CDR3 covers 13 residues. V was cut by 6 bases and J by 3 bases, with 12 bases left in between. Germline V lookup: CDR1 KGHSH, CDR2 LQKENI.

V gene TRBV28 combines with J gene TRBJ2-7; 7 bases map to TRBD2. Germline V CDR1 and CDR2: MDHEN, SYDVKM. CDR3 length: 14 amino acids. V dropped 6 bases and J dropped 2; count of bases not matched to a gene: 7. The CDR3 DNA reads TGTGCCAGCAGCCGACTAGCCGGAACCTACGAGCAGTACTTC. This sequence encodes CASSRLAGTYEQYF.